One and the same sample provided the 14 T cell receptor beta chains below, sequenced in a study of PD-1 blockade in classical Hodgkin lymphoma (TCRdb year 2020). Reading the label with the study, this specimen's time point is: cycle 2 day 1 (C2D1) of nivolumab. Every trial patient had relapsed after autologous stem cell transplantation, and cohorts A, B and C differed in prior brentuximab vedotin exposure. Receptor amplification or capture employed the immunoSEQ multiplex PCR assay. TCRdb's version of the immuneACCESS table is confined to in-frame rearrangements and falls short of the full clone set. An unresolved V gene accounts for under half of the shortfall where checked; the remainder is of unknown origin. For this sample the table gives roughly 70,000 clones, of which 70% to 75% were detected only once. Less than 9.5% of the sample is taken by the ten largest. The input for sequencing was peripheral blood mononuclear cells (PBMCs), taken before the second cycle of nivolumab. Receptor source: a human donor with classical Hodgkin lymphoma.

This clone has more than one count but fewer than ten. The rearrangement joins TRBV2 to TRBJ2-7; D is unclear. The CDR3 runs 15 residues. In germline, CDR1 is SNHLY, CDR2 FYNNEI. Trimming took 6 bases from V and 0 from J, leaving 15 bases between them. The DNA for the CDR3 is TGTGCCAGCAGAACATCCACCGGGCTCTCCTACGAGCAGTACTTC. This gives the protein CASRTSTGLSYEQYF.

This clone has just one count. J is TRBJ2-7 and V is TRBV7-9; TRBD1 aligns across 7 bases. Per germline, CDR1 SEHNR and CDR2 FQNEAQ (reference sequence). J lost 5 bases, V lost 5 bases, and 9 bases had no gene match. The length of the CDR3 is 14 residues. CDR3 coding DNA: TGTGCCAGCAGCCATTGGGACAGCAACGACGAGCAGTACTTC. Encoded protein: CASSHWDSNDEQYF.

This clone was detected only a few times. V usage is TRBV5-1 and J usage is TRBJ2-5; no clear D gene. The germline V and J ends were trimmed by 0 bases and 1 base, with 7 bases remaining between them. Germline CDR1 reads SGHRS; CDR2 reads YFSETQ. The CDR3 spans 14 residues. This CDR3 reads CASSLGVAQETQYF. The CDR3 nucleotides are TGCGCCAGCAGCTTGGGAGTGGCCCAAGAGACCCAGTACTTC.

The chain couples TRBV5-5 to TRBJ2-7, with 12 bases fitting TRBD1. V trimming: 3 bases; J trimming: 6 bases; junction bases outside the gene matches: 4. CDR1 is SGHKS, CDR2 YYEKEE, per germline (reference sequence). This CDR3 contains 14 residues. The DNA for the CDR3 is TGTGCCAGCAGCTGGGGACAGGGGGCTGGCGAGCAGTACTTC. Protein: CASSWGQGAGEQYF. The variable domain in full, completed from reference TRBV5-5 and TRBJ2-7, reads DAGVTQSPTHLIKTRGQQVTLRCSPISGHKSVSWYQQVLGQGPQFIFQYYEKEERGRGNFPDRFSARQFPNYSSELNVNALLLGDSALYLCASSWGQGAGEQYFGPGTRLTVT.

The chain has TRBV7-3 and TRBJ1-2, with 9 bases aligning to TRBD1. V shed 3 bases and J 4 bases; nucleotides not matched to a gene: 6. Looked up from germline, CDR1 is SGHTA and CDR2 is FQGTGA. The CDR3 extends over 15 amino acids. The CDR3 spells CASSLTGGNPYGYTF. In DNA, the CDR3 is TGTGCCAGCAGCTTGACAGGGGGTAACCCCTATGGCTACACCTTC.

The chain couples TRBV5-1 to TRBJ1-2; D is possibly TRBD1 (6 bases). CDR3 length equals 14 residues. Germline V gene lookup returns CDR1 SGHRS and CDR2 YFSETQ. V lost 3 bases to trimming and J lost 3 bases, with 12 bases between them. The DNA for the CDR3 is TGCGCCAGCAGCTCCAAACCAGGGGACTATGGCTACACCTTC. Its protein is CASSSKPGDYGYTF.

The rearrangement joins TRBV2 to TRBJ2-3; D gene uncertain. Per germline, CDR1 SNHLY and CDR2 FYNNEI. The CDR3 spans 15 residues. V was shortened by 8 bases and J by 0 bases, with 15 bases between the two germline ends. The CDR3 nucleotides are TGTGCCAGCGAGACTCGGAAGGGTAGCACAGATACGCAGTATTTT. The encoded protein is CASETRKGSTDTQYF.

The chain recombines TRBV2 with TRBJ1-2; possible D gene TRBD1, 5 bases. V was cut by 11 bases and J by 5 bases, with 15 bases left in between. CDR1 SNHLY and CDR2 FYNNEI come from the germline V gene. The CDR3 is made up of 12 amino acids. Here the CDR3 DNA reads TGTGCCTGCGGGACCGGGGGTTATGGCTACACCTTC. The encoded protein is CACGTGGYGYTF.

Worth noting for this clone: With a much larger clone just one base away, this may be a read error. The sample contains more than one DNA sequence encoding this CDR3. This rearrangement joins TRBV4-1 to TRBJ1-2, with D unresolved. Looked up from germline, CDR1 is MGHRA and CDR2 is YSYEKL. This CDR3 is built from 13 residues. The CDR3 sequence: CASSQADIYGYTF. CDR3 bases: TGTGCCAGCAGCCAAGCGGATATCTATGGCTACACCTTC.

This chain uses TRBV9 with TRBJ1-2; 8 positions match TRBD1. CDR1 is SGDLS, CDR2 YYNGEE, per germline. V shed 4 bases, J shed 1 base, and the junction held 6 bases outside the gene matches. The CDR3 contains 15 residues. DNA of the CDR3: TGTGCCAGCAGCCTGGGGGACAGGAATAACTATGGCTACACCTTC. Translation: CASSLGDRNNYGYTF.

The J gene is TRBJ2-7, the V gene TRBV5-1; 7 positions match TRBD1. V was pared by 1 base and J by 2 bases, with 3 bases of the junction left unmatched. The CDR3 has 14 amino acids. From germline, CDR1 is SGHRS and CDR2 YFSETQ. The CDR3 sequence is CASSLKGAAYEQYF. DNA of the CDR3: TGCGCCAGCAGCTTGAAGGGGGCAGCCTACGAGCAGTACTTC.

The chain is built from TRBV30 and TRBJ1-3; D gene unclear. V lost 2 bases to trimming and J lost 0 bases, with 14 bases between them. Germline values: CDR1 GTSNPN, CDR2 SVGIG (reference sequence). The CDR3 covers 16 residues. CDR3 bases: TGTGCCTGGAGTACCGTGTGGCAGATCTCTGGAAACACCATATATTTT. Translating it yields CAWSTVWQISGNTIYF.

The chain carries TRBV5-1 and TRBJ2-7; D not resolved. CDR3 length: 16 residues. The V and J ends lost 6 bases and 7 bases respectively, with 26 bases between them. Germline V gene sequence: CDR1 SGHRS, CDR2 YFSETQ. Here the CDR3 DNA reads TGCGCCAGCACCTCTCAAGCCGGGTCTCCTTCGTGGGAGCAGTACTTC. Its translation: CASTSQAGSPSWEQYF.

The V call is TRBV4-1, the J call TRBJ2-7, with D possibly being TRBD2 (6 bases). CDR1 MGHRA and CDR2 YSYEKL come from the germline V gene. The V end lost 4 bases, the J end lost 3 bases, and 10 bases lay between the germline ends. This CDR3 spans 13 amino acids. DNA of the CDR3: TGCGCCAGCAGCCCGCGGGACGGCTACGAGCAGTACTTC. This codes for CASSPRDGYEQYF.